The next 2 T cell receptor beta chains were all read from a single sample in a study of cytomegalovirus exposure and HLA in healthy donors. With 60 Vbeta and 13 Jbeta primers, the PCR was carried out. The table came from immunoSEQ multiplex PCR; TCRdb's copy has only in-frame clones and leaves some out. Seen here are a few hundred thousand clones, 80% to 90% observed once, and the top ten hold around 2.8%. The sequenced sample was PBMCs. Receptors originate from a man in his thirties or forties in good health and CMV-seronegative.

The rearrangement uses TRBV14 and TRBJ2-7; 8 nucleotides line up with TRBD1. The CDR3 has 15 residues. From germline, CDR1 is SGHDN and CDR2 FVKESK. The trim removed 1 base at V and 3 bases at J, leaving 5 bases unmatched. The DNA for the CDR3 is TGTGCCAGCAGCCAAGGGACAGGGCTTGTCTACGAGCAGTACTTC. Its protein product is CASSQGTGLVYEQYF.

The gene calls are TRBV5-4 and TRBJ2-7; 7 positions agree with TRBD1. The CDR3 length is 15 residues. Per germline, CDR1 SGHNT and CDR2 YYREEE (reference sequence). V shed 0 bases and J 3 bases; nucleotides not matched to a gene: 6. In nucleotides, the CDR3 is TGTGCCAGCAGCTTGGAGGGGGCGGGTCTCTACGAGCAGTACTTC. Amino acids: CASSLEGAGLYEQYF.